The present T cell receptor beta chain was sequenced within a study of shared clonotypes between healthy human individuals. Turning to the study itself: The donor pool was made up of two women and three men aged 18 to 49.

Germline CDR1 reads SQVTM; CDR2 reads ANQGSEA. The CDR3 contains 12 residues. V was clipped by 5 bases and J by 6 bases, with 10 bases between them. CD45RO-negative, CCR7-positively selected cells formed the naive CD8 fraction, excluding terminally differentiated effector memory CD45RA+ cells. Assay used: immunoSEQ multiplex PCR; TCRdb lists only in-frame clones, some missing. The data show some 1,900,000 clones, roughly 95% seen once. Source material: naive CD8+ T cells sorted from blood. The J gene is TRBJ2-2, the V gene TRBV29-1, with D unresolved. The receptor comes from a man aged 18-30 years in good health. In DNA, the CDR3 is TGCAGCGTTTTGGGAATTGCCGGGGAGCTGTTTTTT. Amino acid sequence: CSVLGIAGELFF.